This TCR beta chain was documented in a study of blood T cell repertoires in COVID-19. For the study at large: Some COVID-19 samples were acute and others convalescent; all came from the United States, Italy and Spain. T cells, B-cell-depleted T cells, or PBMCs provided the cDNA or gDNA that served as material.

The CDR3 extends over 16 amino acids. V lost 8 bases to trimming and J lost 3 bases, with 22 bases between them. Germline CDR1 is MDHEN and CDR2 is SYDVKM. Data came from immunoSEQ multiplex PCR; TCRdb stores just in-frame clones and leaves some out. The repertoire holds around 140,000 clones, with 70% to 80% as singletons. This chain joins TRBV28 and TRBJ1-1; D perhaps matches TRBD1 (5 bases). The sequenced sample was peripheral blood. The receptor was isolated from a woman of 80 years or more with active or convalescent COVID-19. CDR3 protein: CASQPALVGGYTEAFF. The CDR3 nucleotides read TGTGCCAGCCAACCCGCTTTGGTGGGGGGATACACTGAAGCTTTCTTT.